These 20 T cell receptor beta chains originate from one sample sequenced in a study of blood T cell repertoires in COVID-19. Libraries were prepared by immunoSEQ multiplex PCR; TCRdb keeps only in-frame clonotypes and omits some of them. The data show some 300,000 clones, nearly 90% seen once. Material for sequencing was peripheral blood. The source of these receptors is a woman between 40 and 50 years old with COVID-19, enrolled during active disease.

V and J are TRBV7-2 and TRBJ1-3; D is perhaps TRBD1 (5 bases). There are 14 residues in the CDR3. V lost 6 bases to trimming and J lost 8 bases, with 17 bases between them. Germline assignment: CDR1 SGHTA and CDR2 FQGNSA. The CDR3 protein is CASRSRARGDTIYF. The CDR3 nucleotides read TGTGCCAGCAGATCCCGGGCCCGGGGGGACACCATATATTTT.

Comments on this clone: The same CDR3 can be traced to other DNA sequences in this sample. The rearrangement joins TRBV5-1 to TRBJ2-5, with unresolved D. Trimming removed 3 bases at V and 2 bases at J, with 5 bases between. CDR3 size: 12 residues. CDR1 is SGHRS, CDR2 YFSETQ, per germline. The CDR3 DNA is TGCGCCAGCAGCTCCTATCAAGAGACCCAGTACTTC. Protein product: CASSSYQETQYF. The whole variable domain, remainder taken from reference TRBV5-1 and TRBJ2-5, is KAGVTQTPRYLIKTRGQQVTLSCSPISGHRSVSWYQQTPGQGLQFLFEYFSETQRNKGNFPGRFSGRQFSNSRSEMNVSTLELGDSALYLCASSSYQETQYFGPGTRLLVL.

The J gene is TRBJ1-4, the V gene TRBV15; 8 positions match TRBD1. Germline CDR1 reads LNHNV; CDR2 reads YYDKDF (reference sequence). V lost 4 bases, J lost 3 bases, and 10 bases stayed unmatched. This CDR3 contains 17 residues. Here the CDR3 DNA reads TGTGCCACCAGCACCAGACAGGGGAAGGCTTCTAATGAAAAACTGTTTTTT. The encoded protein is CATSTRQGKASNEKLFF.

The rearrangement joins TRBV24-1 to TRBJ1-2, with D possibly being TRBD1 (5 bases). Germline CDR1 and CDR2: KGHDR and SFDVKD. The V end lost 3 bases, the J end lost 6 bases, and 13 bases lay between the germline ends. This CDR3 has 14 amino acids. The CDR3 nucleotides are TGTGCCACCAGTGATCCCAGGGTTGCGAATGGCTACACCTTC. It specifies CATSDPRVANGYTF.

The rearrangement uses TRBV27 and TRBJ1-6, with 8 nucleotides matching TRBD1. Germline V CDR1 and CDR2: MNHEY, SMNVEV (reference sequence). CDR3 length equals 13 residues. The junction had 4 bases not matched to a gene; V was cut back by 8 bases and J by 7 bases. The CDR3 loop reads CASGGQGNSPLHF. CDR3 DNA sequence: TGTGCCAGCGGAGGACAGGGAAATTCACCCCTCCACTTT.

V usage is TRBV30 and J usage is TRBJ1-1; possible D gene TRBD1, 6 bases. The V gene lost 4 bases and the J gene lost 0 bases, with 9 bases spanning the gap. CDR3 length equals 13 residues. Germline V gene data show CDR1 as GTSNPN and CDR2 as SVGIG (reference sequence). The CDR3 is CAWTRTVNTEAFF. CDR3 bases: TGTGCCTGGACAAGGACAGTGAACACTGAAGCTTTCTTT.

This sequence joins TRBV5-1 and TRBJ2-3, with unresolved D. The CDR3 sequence is 14 residues long. Looked up from germline, CDR1 is SGHRS and CDR2 is YFSETQ. V was pared by 2 bases and J by 0 bases, with 7 bases between. CDR3 nucleotides: TGCGCCAGCAGCTTAACCAGTAGCACAGATACGCAGTATTTT. Protein: CASSLTSSTDTQYF.

This clone was recorded once. The chain has TRBV6-1 and TRBJ1-5; no clear D. Germline lookup yields CDR1 MNHNS and CDR2 SASEGT. The CDR3 has 14 amino acids. Trimming removed 2 bases from V and 0 bases from J, with 5 bases in between. The CDR3 DNA follows: TGTGCCAGCAGTGAAACGGGTAGCAATCAGCCCCAGCATTTT. It translates to CASSETGSNQPQHF.

The chain joins TRBV7-2 to TRBJ2-4; the D gene is possibly TRBD2 (5 bases). Trimming shortened V by 6 bases and J by 8 bases, and 14 bases separated the two germline ends. CDR3 length: 13 residues. Germline CDR1 reads SGHTA; CDR2 reads FQGNSA. The CDR3: CASRPRASDIQYF. The CDR3, as DNA: TGTGCCAGCAGGCCGAGGGCGAGTGACATTCAGTACTTC.

The rearrangement uses TRBV28 and TRBJ2-5; 9 bases map to TRBD1. This CDR3 has 14 amino acids. The V gene end was trimmed by 6 bases and the J gene end by 2 bases; junction bases not matched to a gene: 4. Germline CDR1 and CDR2: MDHEN and SYDVKM. In nucleotides, the CDR3 is TGTGCCAGCAGACCCGGGACAGGGCAAGAGACCCAGTACTTC. This sequence encodes CASRPGTGQETQYF. The full variable domain, rest sourced from reference TRBV28 and TRBJ2-5, is DVKVTQSSRYLVKRTGEKVFLECVQDMDHENMFWYRQDPGLGLRLIYFSYDVKMKEKGDIPEGYSVSREKKERFSLILESASTNQTSMYLCASRPGTGQETQYFGPGTRLLVL.

V gene TRBV28 combines with J gene TRBJ1-1, with D maybe TRBD1 (6 bases). With 4 bases removed from V and 0 bases from J, the gap between germline ends came to 9 bases. Germline CDR1 is MDHEN and CDR2 is SYDVKM. The CDR3 runs 14 residues. In nucleotides, the CDR3 is TGTGCCAGCAGTTGGACAGTCATGAACACTGAAGCTTTCTTT. Protein: CASSWTVMNTEAFF.

The CDR3 loop reads CASSQVQVRYEQYF. The DNA of the CDR3 is TGCGCCAGCAGCCAAGTACAGGTCCGCTACGAGCAGTACTTC. V gene TRBV4-1 combines with J gene TRBJ2-7; D perhaps matches TRBD1 (5 bases). The V gene lost 1 base and the J gene lost 3 bases, with 10 bases spanning the gap. The germline CDR1 and CDR2 sequences are MGHRA and YSYEKL. The CDR3 extends over 14 amino acids.

The chain joins TRBV30 to TRBJ1-1, with D unclear. CDR1 is GTSNPN and CDR2 is SVGIG in the germline V gene (reference sequence). V was shortened by 4 bases and J by 1 base, with 10 bases between the two germline ends. The CDR3 covers 13 residues. The CDR3 DNA is TGTGCCTGGACAGAAGTTTCGAACACTGAAGCTTTCTTT. Translated: CAWTEVSNTEAFF.

In this sample, this clone turned up once. This chain links TRBV28 with TRBJ2-1; D unclear. Germline assignment: CDR1 MDHEN and CDR2 SYDVKM. This CDR3 spans 15 amino acids. The V end lost 3 bases, the J end lost 3 bases, and 12 bases lay between the germline ends. The CDR3 DNA sequence: TGTGCCAGCAGTTTTAAAGCCCCGAACTACAATGAGCAGTTCTTC. Translated: CASSFKAPNYNEQFF.

This chain uses TRBV30 with TRBJ1-2; a possible D gene is TRBD1 (5 bases). This CDR3 contains 13 residues. CDR1 GTSNPN and CDR2 SVGIG come from the germline V gene (reference sequence). DNA of the CDR3: TGTGCTAGTACAGGCCCGTGGGCCTATGGCTACACCTTC. This encodes CASTGPWAYGYTF.

This clone was seen a handful of times. The chain combines TRBV6-5 with TRBJ1-5; D is unresolved. Germline V gives CDR1 MNHEY, CDR2 SVGAGI. Deletions cut 4 bases from V and 6 bases from J, with 16 bases between. This CDR3 spans 15 amino acids. The DNA of the CDR3 is TGTGCCAGCAGTTTGACCCCCGGGGAAGGTCAGCCCCAGCATTTT. It translates to CASSLTPGEGQPQHF.

This clone has a single count. This sequence joins TRBV30 and TRBJ1-2, with TRBD1 matching 8 bases. V trimming: 5 bases; J trimming: 13 bases; junction bases outside the gene matches: 9. CDR3 length equals 11 residues. Germline values: CDR1 GTSNPN, CDR2 SVGIG (reference sequence). In nucleotides, the CDR3 is TGTGCCTGGGGGCCCCAGGGGGCAGGCACCTTC. The encoded protein is CAWGPQGAGTF.

This clone was counted at least ten times. The CDR3 sequence: CSAQGQGDTGELFF. CDR3 sequence (DNA): TGCAGCGCCCAGGGACAGGGAGACACCGGGGAGCTGTTTTTT. V usage is TRBV29-1 and J usage is TRBJ2-2; TRBD1 aligns across 9 bases. Per germline, CDR1 SQVTM and CDR2 ANQGSEA. J was trimmed by 3 bases and V by 7 bases; bases with no gene match: 6. CDR3 length equals 14 residues.

The CDR3 DNA reads TGTGCCAGCAGTTTCCCCCGCGGGACAGGGTTTTCCTACGAGCAGTACTTC. It codes for CASSFPRGTGFSYEQYF. The chain is built from TRBV6-2 or TRBV6-3 and TRBJ2-7; 9 positions match TRBD1. The J segment lost 1 base and the V segment lost 4 bases, leaving 11 bases of the junction unmatched. The CDR3 contains 17 residues. Germline V gene sequence: CDR1 MNHEY, CDR2 SVGEGT.

V and J are TRBV19 and TRBJ2-1, with 7 bases aligning to TRBD2. The trim removed 1 base at V and 6 bases at J, leaving 9 bases unmatched. This CDR3 comprises 16 residues. Germline lookup yields CDR1 LNHDA and CDR2 SQIVND (reference sequence). The CDR3 sequence: CASSIAGGAGSNEQFF. The CDR3 bases are TGTGCCAGTAGTATAGCTGGTGGAGCGGGAAGCAATGAGCAGTTCTTC.